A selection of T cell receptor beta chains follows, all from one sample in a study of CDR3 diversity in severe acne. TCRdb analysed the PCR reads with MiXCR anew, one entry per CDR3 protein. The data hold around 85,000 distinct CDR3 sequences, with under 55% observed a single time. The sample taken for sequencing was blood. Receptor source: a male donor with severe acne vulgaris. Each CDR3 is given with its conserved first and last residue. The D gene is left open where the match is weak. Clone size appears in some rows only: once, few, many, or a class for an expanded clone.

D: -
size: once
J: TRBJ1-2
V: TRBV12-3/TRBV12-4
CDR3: CASSPGAPSEAFYGYTF
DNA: TGTGCCAGCAGTCCGGGCGCCCCGTCGGAAGCTTTCTATGGCTACACCTTC

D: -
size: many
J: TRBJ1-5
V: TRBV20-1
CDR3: CSARGVRGYQPQHF
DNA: TGCAGTGCTAGAGGTGTCAGGGGCTATCAGCCCCAGCATTTT

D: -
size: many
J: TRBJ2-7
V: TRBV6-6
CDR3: CASSYSRGGQGSYEQYF
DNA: TGTGCCAGCAGTTACTCGAGGGGTGGTCAGGGCTCCTACGAGCAGTACTTC

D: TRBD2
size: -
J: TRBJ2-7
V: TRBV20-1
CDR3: CSAKTSGIYEQYF
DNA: TGCAGTGCTAAGACTAGCGGGATATACGAGCAGTACTTC

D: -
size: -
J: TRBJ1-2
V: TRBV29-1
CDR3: CSVERGRVNGYTF
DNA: TGCAGCGTTGAACGGGGGCGCGTTAACGGCTACACCTTC

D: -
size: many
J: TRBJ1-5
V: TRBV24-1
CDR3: CATQADSNQPQHF
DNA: TGTGCCACCCAAGCGGATAGCAATCAGCCCCAGCATTTT

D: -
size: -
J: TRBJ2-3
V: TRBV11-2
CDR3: CASSLVISDTQYF
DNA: TGTGCCAGCAGCTTAGTAATCTCAGATACGCAGTATTTT

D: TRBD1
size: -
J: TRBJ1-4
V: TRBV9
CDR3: CASSVEGRGTGKEKLFF
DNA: TGTGCCAGCAGCGTAGAGGGGAGGGGGACAGGGAAGGAAAAACTGTTTTTT

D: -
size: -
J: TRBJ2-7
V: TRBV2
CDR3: CASGSWTYEQYF
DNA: TGTGCCAGCGGGAGTTGGACCTACGAGCAGTACTTC

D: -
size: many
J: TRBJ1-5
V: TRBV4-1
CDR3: CASSQDWSSNQPQHF
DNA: TGCGCCAGCAGCCAAGATTGGTCTAGCAATCAGCCCCAGCATTTT

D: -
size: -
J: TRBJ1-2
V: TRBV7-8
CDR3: CASSLAQENYGYTF
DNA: TGTGCCAGCAGCTTAGCGCAGGAAAACTATGGCTACACCTTC

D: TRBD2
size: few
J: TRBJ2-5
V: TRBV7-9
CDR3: CASSSPALAGAETQYF
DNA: TGTGCCAGCAGCTCCCCGGCACTAGCGGGAGCGGAGACCCAGTACTTC

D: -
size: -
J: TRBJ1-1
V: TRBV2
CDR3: CASSEPRGIAEAVF
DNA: TGTGCCAGCAGTGAACCGCGGGGGATCGCTGAAGCTGTCTTT

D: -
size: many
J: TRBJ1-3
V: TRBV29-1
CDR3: CSVEAAEASGNTIYF
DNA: TGCAGCGTTGAAGCAGCGGAAGCCTCTGGAAACACCATATATTTT

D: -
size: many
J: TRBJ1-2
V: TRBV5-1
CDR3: CASSFGQADGYTF
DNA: TGCGCCAGCAGCTTTGGCCAGGCGGATGGCTACACCTTC

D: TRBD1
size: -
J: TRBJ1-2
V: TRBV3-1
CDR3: CASSQDRGQGSYGYTF
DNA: TGTGCCAGCAGCCAAGATAGGGGGCAGGGGAGCTATGGCTACACCTTC